This TCR beta chain stems from a study of blood T cell repertoires in COVID-19. About the study: From the United States, Italy and Spain came samples of acute and convalescent COVID-19. T cells, B-cell-depleted T cells, or PBMCs supplied cDNA or gDNA.

Original processing notes: Reference gene primer amplification gave estimated nucleated cell counts. The repertoire was sequenced with immunoSEQ multiplex PCR; TCRdb's copy has only in-frame clones and lacks some. V, J and clone size reflect that table, while D and trimming were determined from the DNA. The data hold 150,000 to 200,000 clones, with roughly 76% observed a single time. Seattle enrolled patients during active infection and tracked them longitudinally. The CDR3 loop spans 14 amino acids. Looked up from germline, CDR1 is LGHDT and CDR2 is YNNKEL (reference sequence). The ends were cut back, 1 base at V and 6 bases at J, with 9 bases in the middle.

The sample consisted of peripheral blood. This clonotype was sampled from a woman aged 80 or older with COVID-19, enrolled during active disease. The rearrangement links TRBV3-1 (or the pseudogene TRBV3-2) to TRBJ2-2; D uncertain. This CDR3 is CASSQGGVAGELFF. In DNA, the CDR3 is TGTGCCAGCAGCCAAGGAGGAGTTGCCGGGGAGCTGTTTTTT.